The 16 T cell receptor beta chains given below trace back to one sample, sequenced in a study of blood T cell repertoires in COVID-19. The method was immunoSEQ multiplex PCR; TCRdb's version includes in-frame clones alone and lacks a portion of them. The data hold roughly 250,000 clones, with 75% to 90% observed a single time. Sequencing used PBMCs or T cells enriched from blood (not recorded which). These receptors were taken from a woman aged 25-40 years who had recovered from COVID-19.

The rearrangement uses TRBV19 and TRBJ1-1; D perhaps matches TRBD1 (6 bases). There are 13 residues in the CDR3. Germline CDR1 is LNHDA and CDR2 is SQIVND (reference sequence). The V end lost 2 bases, the J end lost 6 bases, and 10 bases lay between the germline ends. The CDR3 bases are TGTGCCAGTAGTATACCAGGGGACCCTGAAGCTTTCTTT. As protein: CASSIPGDPEAFF.

In this sample, this clone turned up a few times. The V gene is TRBV2, the J gene TRBJ2-4; 10 nucleotides align to TRBD1. Germline-derived CDR1 and CDR2 are SNHLY and FYNNEI. The CDR3 contains 13 residues. With 6 bases clipped from V and 9 bases from J, the junction kept 5 bases outside the gene matches. The CDR3 is CASSGQGDGIQYF. CDR3 nucleotide sequence: TGTGCCAGCAGCGGACAGGGGGACGGCATTCAGTACTTC.

This chain's CDR3 is CASSLVGQGLREKLFF. The CDR3 nucleotides read TGTGCCAGCAGCTTGGTAGGACAGGGGTTGCGTGAAAAACTGTTTTTT. The V gene is TRBV5-6, the J gene TRBJ1-4; 9 nucleotides line up with TRBD1. V shed 0 bases, J shed 7 bases, and the junction held 7 bases outside the gene matches. The CDR3 sequence is 16 residues long. Germline V gene lookup returns CDR1 SGHDT and CDR2 YYEEEE.

This clone has only one observation. The gene calls are TRBV2 and TRBJ2-3; a possible D gene is TRBD1 (5 bases). Germline V gene lookup returns CDR1 SNHLY and CDR2 FYNNEI. V dropped 8 bases and J dropped 4 bases, with 16 bases sitting between them. The CDR3 length is 14 residues. This CDR3 is CASSRDVGADTQYF. The CDR3 DNA is TGTGCCAGCTCACGAGACGTAGGGGCAGATACGCAGTATTTT.

V and J are TRBV10-3 and TRBJ1-1; 9 nucleotides agree with TRBD1. The ends lost 8 bases at V and 3 bases at J; junction bases unmatched: 4. Per the germline V gene, CDR1 is ENHRY and CDR2 is SYGVKD. CDR3 length: 13 residues. DNA for the CDR3: TGTGCCATCGGTTGGGACAGGGACACTGAAGCTTTCTTT. It specifies CAIGWDRDTEAFF.

The CDR3 DNA reads TGTGCCAGCAGCTTAGGGGCGGGAGGGTGGAGCACAGATACGCAGTATTTT. This encodes CASSLGAGGWSTDTQYF. This chain joins TRBV11-2 and TRBJ2-3; 9 bases map to TRBD2. CDR1 SGHAT and CDR2 FQNNGV come from the germline V gene. The CDR3 is made up of 17 amino acids. J gave up 0 bases and V 1 base, and 5 bases lay outside the gene matches.

The chain links TRBV5-4 to TRBJ1-1; 8 bases map to TRBD1. Germline-derived CDR1 and CDR2 are SGHNT and YYREEE (reference sequence). The V segment lost 4 bases and the J segment 7 bases; nucleotides outside the gene matches: 6. The CDR3 sequence is 13 residues long. CDR3 nucleotide sequence: TGTGCCAGCAGCCCCGGGACAGGCTTTGAAGCTTTCTTT. It codes for CASSPGTGFEAFF. The whole variable domain, remainder taken from reference TRBV5-4 and TRBJ1-1, is ETGVTQSPTHLIKTRGQQVTLRCSSQSGHNTVSWYQQALGQGPQFIFQYYREEENGRGNFPPRFSGLQFPNYSSELNVNALELDDSALYLCASSPGTGFEAFFGQGTRLTVV.

The CDR3 coding sequence is TGTGCCAGCAGCCGGGGACAGTACTATGGCTACACCTTC. Amino acid sequence: CASSRGQYYGYTF. This chain uses TRBV3-1 (or the pseudogene TRBV3-2) with TRBJ1-2; 7 positions agree with TRBD1. The germline V gene has CDR1 LGHDT and CDR2 YNNKEL (reference sequence). V was pared by 4 bases and J by 3 bases, with 2 bases of the junction left unmatched. CDR3 length equals 13 residues.

This CDR3 reads CATKGDRNTGELFF. The CDR3 coding sequence is TGTGCCACGAAAGGGGATAGGAACACCGGGGAGCTGTTTTTT. This chain connects TRBV27 to TRBJ2-2, with a tentative D call TRBD1 (5 bases). V lost 10 bases and J 1 base, leaving 13 bases between the germline ends. In germline, CDR1 is MNHEY, CDR2 SMNVEV (reference sequence). There are 14 residues in the CDR3.

The J gene is TRBJ1-1, the V gene TRBV15; TRBD1 might be the D (5 bases). Trimming left V 4 bases short and J 11 bases short, with 20 bases between. Germline V CDR1 and CDR2: LNHNV, YYDKDF (reference sequence). The CDR3 covers 14 residues. CDR3 nucleotide sequence: TGTGCCACCAGCACCCCGACAGATACGAACTGGGCTTTCTTT. Encoded protein: CATSTPTDTNWAFF.

The CDR3 nucleotides are TGTGCCAGCAGTGGGGCAGGCTACGAGCAGTACTTC. This encodes CASSGAGYEQYF. This chain connects TRBV2 to TRBJ2-7; D is uncertain. The ends were cut back, 4 bases at V and 3 bases at J, with 7 bases in the middle. This CDR3 is 12 amino acids long. Germline V lookup: CDR1 SNHLY, CDR2 FYNNEI.

Concerning this clone: The sample carries other DNA sequences with the same CDR3. The chain combines TRBV19 with TRBJ2-7, with D possibly matching TRBD1 (6 bases). V lost 5 bases and J lost 2, with 7 bases in between. This CDR3 has 12 residues. Germline V gene sequence: CDR1 LNHDA, CDR2 SQIVND (reference sequence). CDR3 sequence reads: CASSDRTYEQYF. The CDR3 DNA follows: TGTGCCAGTAGTGACAGGACCTACGAGCAGTACTTC. Supplemented by reference TRBV19 and TRBJ2-7, the full variable domain reads DGGITQSPKYLFRKEGQNVTLSCEQNLNHDAMYWYRQDPGQGLRLIYYSQIVNDFQKGDIAEGYSVSREKKESFPLTVTSAQKNPTAFYLCASSDRTYEQYFGPGTRLTVT.

In this sample, this clone turned up many times. The chain is built from TRBV6-4 and TRBJ2-3; tentatively, D is TRBD2 (6 bases). CDR3 size: 15 residues. In germline, CDR1 is MRHNA, CDR2 SNTAGT. The V end lost 2 bases, the J end lost 2 bases, and 11 bases lay between the germline ends. The CDR3 DNA reads as TGTGCCAGCAGTGACGACGGCGGGAACACAGATACGCAGTATTTT. Its protein is CASSDDGGNTDTQYF.

The rearrangement uses TRBV12-3 or TRBV12-4 and TRBJ1-2, with a possible D match to TRBD1 (6 bases). The CDR3 contains 12 residues. The V end lost 10 bases, the J end lost 6 bases, and 15 bases lay between the germline ends. Written as DNA, the CDR3 is TGTGCCACCTGGCCCGCAGGGGATGGCTACACCTTC. It translates to CATWPAGDGYTF.

This clone was observed once. J is TRBJ1-5 and V is TRBV28, with D possibly being TRBD1 (5 bases). CDR3 size: 14 residues. V was pared by 10 bases and J by 1 base, with 14 bases between. Per germline, CDR1 MDHEN and CDR2 SYDVKM. CDR3 sequence reads: CATTGHRSNQPQHF. CDR3 bases: TGTGCCACTACCGGACATCGAAGCAATCAGCCCCAGCATTTT.

The gene calls are TRBV7-9 and TRBJ1-2; 12 positions agree with TRBD1. Trimming cost V 3 bases and J 3 bases; bases outside gene matches: 8. Per the germline V gene, CDR1 is SEHNR and CDR2 is FQNEAQ (reference sequence). The CDR3 sequence is 17 residues long. The CDR3 protein is CASSFRDRGQEDYGYTF. CDR3 nucleotide sequence: TGTGCCAGCAGCTTCCGGGACAGGGGGCAGGAGGACTATGGCTACACCTTC. Drawing the rest from reference TRBV7-9 and TRBJ1-2, the complete variable domain is DTGVSQNPRHKITKRGQNVTFRCDPISEHNRLYWYRQTLGQGPEFLTYFQNEAQLEKSRLLSDRFSAERPKGSFSTLEIQRTEQGDSAMYLCASSFRDRGQEDYGYTFGSGTRLTVV.